This T cell receptor beta chain was retrieved from a study of response to subunit inactivated influenza vaccine. The CDR3 totals 17 residues. Germline assignment: CDR1 MGHRA and CDR2 YSYEKL. Trimming took 1 base from V and 2 from J; bases not matched to a gene: 2. TCRdb used MiXCR to reprocess the RT-PCR reads, holding one entry per CDR3 protein. There are approximately 500,000 distinct CDR3 sequences in the sample; approximately 20% occur only once, and about 3% lies in the top ten. The same sample was also used in a study of T cells expressing NK-cell markers. From that study: Making the TCR beta cDNA relied on 5'RACE template switching with UMIs. All TCR beta repertoires analysed originated from sorted CD3+CD56+NKG2C+, CD3+CD56+NKG2C- and CD3+CD56-NKG2C+ T cells. Within the sequenced cohort of eight donors, seven exhibited HCMV seropositivity and one was seronegative. NKG2C+ dominant clonotype frequencies in 5 or 6 donors were roughly 1.0-7.5% of CD8+ T cells.

The TCR was taken from a man in his forties or fifties who received an inactivated influenza vaccine. V is TRBV4-1 and J is TRBJ2-4, with 13 bases aligning to TRBD2. Here the sequenced sample was CD4+ T cells sorted from PBMCs, taken 11 to 12 days after vaccination. CDR3 loop: CASSQGGLAGTKNIQYF. The DNA of the CDR3 is TGCGCCAGCAGCCAAGGGGGACTAGCGGGAACCAAAAACATTCAGTACTTC.